This entry lists 28 T cell receptor beta chains sequenced from one sample in a study of cytotoxic CD8 clonotypes in ibrutinib-treated CLL. Assay used: immunoSEQ multiplex PCR; TCRdb lists only in-frame clones, some missing. The sample consists of fewer than 50,000 clones, over 60% of them appearing once. The sequences come from PBMCs, collected after 12 months of ibrutinib treatment. The receptor set was obtained from a human donor with chronic lymphocytic leukemia.

V and J are TRBV10-3 and TRBJ2-2, with 10 positions matching TRBD2. V gave up 3 bases and J gave up 4 bases; unmatched junction bases: 2. Germline lookup yields CDR1 ENHRY and CDR2 SYGVKD. The CDR3 is 15 residues long. The CDR3: CAISESGRATGELFF. The DNA for the CDR3 is TGTGCCATCAGTGAAAGCGGGAGGGCCACCGGGGAGCTGTTTTTT.

The V gene is TRBV11-2, the J gene TRBJ2-1, with 9 bases that match TRBD2. V lost 5 bases and J lost 7; bases outside the gene matches: 12. From germline, CDR1 is SGHAT and CDR2 FQNNGV. This CDR3 has 16 amino acids. CDR3 in DNA: TGTGCCAGCAGCCCTAGTGGGACTAGCAGGGTTAATGAGCAGTTCTTC. Translated: CASSPSGTSRVNEQFF.

The chain recombines TRBV5-1 with TRBJ2-7, with 7 bases that match TRBD1. V lost 5 bases, J lost 2 bases, and 7 bases stayed unmatched. Germline V gene sequence: CDR1 SGHRS, CDR2 YFSETQ. This CDR3 region has 14 residues. CDR3 sequence reads: CASSSSGTAYEQYF. In DNA form, the CDR3 reads TGCGCCAGCAGTTCGTCCGGGACAGCCTACGAGCAGTACTTC.

The rearrangement joins TRBV11-3 to TRBJ2-3, with a possible D match to TRBD1 (5 bases). The CDR3 loop spans 17 amino acids. Germline values: CDR1 SGHNT, CDR2 YENEEA. V gave up 3 bases and J gave up 1 base, with 17 bases separating them. DNA of the CDR3: TGTGCCAGCAGCTTGTGTCGGGCACAGGAATGCACAGATACGCAGTATTTT. This codes for CASSLCRAQECTDTQYF.

J is TRBJ2-5 and V is TRBV27; 11 nucleotides match TRBD2. V trimming: 5 bases; J trimming: 2 bases; junction bases outside the gene matches: 13. Germline V gene sequence: CDR1 MNHEY, CDR2 SMNVEV (reference sequence). The CDR3 runs 18 residues. The CDR3 loop is CASSPLTRLAGRQETQYF. The CDR3 DNA is TGTGCCAGCAGTCCCCTAACTCGACTAGCGGGGCGACAAGAGACCCAGTACTTC.

V is TRBV18 and J is TRBJ1-3; D is uncertain. The CDR3 spans 16 residues. Trimming cost V 2 bases and J 0 bases, with 11 bases left between them. Germline V gene sequence: CDR1 KGHSH, CDR2 LQKENI. CDR3 residues: CASSPVLSTSGNTIYF. In DNA, the CDR3 is TGTGCCAGCTCACCAGTACTATCTACCTCTGGAAACACCATATATTTT.

CDR3 amino acids: CATQEGGSMKKLFF. In DNA, the CDR3 is TGTGCCACCCAAGAGGGGGGGTCAATGAAAAAACTGTTTTTT. The V and J genes are TRBV6-1 and TRBJ1-4, with D possibly being TRBD1 (6 bases). The ends were cut back, 10 bases at V and 9 bases at J, with 21 bases in the middle. The CDR3 runs 14 residues. The germline gives CDR1 MNHNS, CDR2 SASEGT.

V and J are TRBV5-1 and TRBJ2-1; 14 bases map to TRBD2. V trimming: 3 bases; J trimming: 6 bases; junction bases outside the gene matches: 8. In germline, CDR1 is SGHRS, CDR2 YFSETQ. The CDR3 length is 17 residues. CDR3 sequence reads: CASSSMKGLAGVNEQFF. The CDR3 DNA follows: TGCGCCAGCAGCTCCATGAAGGGACTAGCGGGAGTCAATGAGCAGTTCTTC.

The chain employs TRBV28 and TRBJ1-5; D gene unclear. Germline values: CDR1 MDHEN, CDR2 SYDVKM. This CDR3 is 12 amino acids long. Trimming removed 5 bases at V and 3 bases at J, with 5 bases between. CDR3 region: CASSPNNQPQHF. Here the CDR3 DNA reads TGTGCCAGCAGTCCGAACAATCAGCCCCAGCATTTT. The entire variable domain, with the rest obtained from reference TRBV28 and TRBJ1-5, is as follows: DVKVTQSSRYLVKRTGEKVFLECVQDMDHENMFWYRQDPGLGLRLIYFSYDVKMKEKGDIPEGYSVSREKKERFSLILESASTNQTSMYLCASSPNNQPQHFGDGTRLSIL.

V gene TRBV6-5 combines with J gene TRBJ2-7, with 9 bases fitting TRBD1. Germline-derived CDR1 and CDR2 are MNHEY and SVGAGI. This CDR3 spans 15 amino acids. The ends lost 6 bases at V and 1 base at J; junction bases unmatched: 7. The CDR3 loop reads CASSILTGGSYEQYF. DNA for the CDR3: TGTGCCAGCAGCATTTTGACAGGGGGTTCCTACGAGCAGTACTTC.

This clone was found a few times. The chain carries TRBV11-2 and TRBJ2-7; D uncertain. The germline V gene encodes CDR1 SGHAT and CDR2 FQNNGV. Trimming stripped 5 bases from V and 2 bases from J, with 4 bases between. CDR3 length equals 11 residues. In DNA form, the CDR3 reads TGTGCCAGCAGCCCCGCCTACGAGCAGTACTTC. As protein: CASSPAYEQYF. Based on the CDR3 plus reference TRBV11-2 and TRBJ2-7, the full variable domain is EAGVAQSPRYKIIEKRQSVAFWCNPISGHATLYWYQQILGQGPKLLIQFQNNGVVDDSQLPKDRFSAERLKGVDSTLKIQPAKLEDSAVYLCASSPAYEQYFGPGTRLTVT.

The V and J genes are TRBV10-3 and TRBJ1-2, with 7 bases matching TRBD1. The trim removed 6 bases at V and 8 bases at J, leaving 6 bases unmatched. The germline V gene has CDR1 ENHRY and CDR2 SYGVKD. The CDR3 runs to 12 residues. DNA of the CDR3: TGTGCCATCAGCACAGGGGAGCGGGGCTACACCTTC. Protein: CAISTGERGYTF.

The V gene is TRBV5-1, the J gene TRBJ2-3; D is possibly TRBD1 or TRBD2 (6 bases each). This CDR3 is built from 17 residues. With 1 base removed from V and 0 bases from J, the gap between germline ends came to 15 bases. The V gene's germline CDR1 is SGHRS and CDR2 YFSETQ. The CDR3 nucleotides are TGCGCCAGCAGCTTGATTGGGGGGCGCCTTAGCACAGATACGCAGTATTTT. Translated: CASSLIGGRLSTDTQYF.

V is TRBV18 and J is TRBJ1-2; TRBD1 is a possible D gene (5 bases). Trimming pared 0 bases from V and 1 base from J, leaving 6 bases between. Looked up from germline, CDR1 is KGHSH and CDR2 is LQKENI. The CDR3 has 14 residues. The CDR3 spells CASSPPDSNYGYTF. The CDR3 DNA sequence: TGTGCCAGCTCACCACCCGACAGTAACTATGGCTACACCTTC.

The J gene is TRBJ2-1, the V gene TRBV4-3; 7 bases align to TRBD2. This CDR3 region has 16 residues. Trimming at V came to 1 base and at J to 3 bases, leaving 6 bases not matched to a gene. Looked up from germline, CDR1 is LGHNA and CDR2 is YSLEER. The CDR3 coding sequence is TGCGCCAGCAGCCAAGGGGTAGGGAGGGACTACAATGAGCAGTTCTTC. It encodes CASSQGVGRDYNEQFF.

This clone has only a few counts. The genes are TRBV4-1 and TRBJ2-1; 10 bases match TRBD2. Unmatched junction bases numbered 9, after V lost 2 bases and J lost 8 bases. CDR1 is MGHRA and CDR2 is YSYEKL in the germline V gene. The CDR3 has 16 amino acids. CDR3 sequence (DNA): TGCGCCAGCAGCCAATCCCCGGGACTAGCGATGTATGAGCAGTTCTTC. Protein sequence: CASSQSPGLAMYEQFF.

The chain links TRBV12-5 to TRBJ2-7; D might be TRBD2 (5 bases). Trimming shortened V by 6 bases and J by 3 bases, and 21 bases separated the two germline ends. Germline CDR1 and CDR2: LGHNT and FRNRAP. This CDR3 comprises 16 residues. The CDR3 reads CASGDPLSSAFYEQYF. CDR3 DNA: TGTGCTAGTGGCGACCCCCTGAGTAGCGCCTTCTACGAGCAGTACTTC.

The sample holds one count of this clone. The genes are TRBV23-1 and TRBJ2-7; the D is unclear. TRBV23-1 is an ORF, with its function uncertain. This CDR3 comprises 15 residues. Trimming took 0 bases from V and 1 from J, leaving 10 bases between them. CDR3 bases: TGCGCCAGCAGTCAATCCGAGACTGAGTCCTACGAGCAGTACTTC. Amino acids: CASSQSETESYEQYF.

V and J are TRBV5-5 and TRBJ2-5, with TRBD1 identical over 11 bases. Germline V lookup: CDR1 SGHKS, CDR2 YYEKEE (reference sequence). The CDR3 runs 18 residues. V trimming: 4 bases; J trimming: 2 bases; junction bases outside the gene matches: 13. The CDR3 sequence is CASSPPGTGGVGQETQYF. The CDR3 coding sequence is TGTGCCAGCAGCCCGCCGGGGACAGGGGGAGTAGGGCAAGAGACCCAGTACTTC.

This sequence joins TRBV5-1 and TRBJ2-5; tentatively, D is TRBD1 or TRBD2 (5 bases each). The germline CDR1 and CDR2 sequences are SGHRS and YFSETQ. Trimming removed 3 bases from V and 3 bases from J, with 9 bases in between. The CDR3 runs 13 residues. CDR3 sequence: CASSSGAEETQYF. DNA for the CDR3: TGCGCCAGCAGCTCCGGGGCAGAAGAGACCCAGTACTTC.

By its share, this clone is medium-sized. CDR3 protein: CASSLVASGDEQFF. DNA for the CDR3: TGTGCCAGCAGCTTAGTTGCTAGCGGGGATGAGCAGTTCTTC. The chain uses TRBV7-2 and TRBJ2-1; 9 nucleotides line up with TRBD2. With 1 base clipped from V and 8 bases from J, the junction kept 3 bases outside the gene matches. Germline V lookup: CDR1 SGHTA, CDR2 FQGNSA. The CDR3 consists of 14 residues.

This clone was seen more than once but under ten times. Additional DNA sequences in this sample encode the identical CDR3. V is TRBV5-1 and J is TRBJ2-7; 12 bases map to TRBD2. V shed 4 bases and J 3 bases; nucleotides not matched to a gene: 5. The germline CDR1 and CDR2 sequences are SGHRS and YFSETQ. This CDR3 contains 15 residues. In nucleotides, the CDR3 is TGCGCCAGCAGCCCCCGACTAGCGGGAGTCTACGAGCAGTACTTC. Residues: CASSPRLAGVYEQYF.

The V and J genes are TRBV5-6 and TRBJ2-5; 9 bases are shared with TRBD1. The V gene end was trimmed by 3 bases and the J gene end by 4 bases; junction bases not matched to a gene: 4. Per germline, CDR1 SGHDT and CDR2 YYEEEE. This CDR3 spans 14 amino acids. CDR3 DNA sequence: TGTGCCAGCAGCTCCTTGGGACAGGGAGAGACCCAGTACTTC. Translating gives CASSSLGQGETQYF.

This clone was found once. In nucleotides, the CDR3 is TGTGCCAGTAGTAGCACCGCACAAGGGGCCTATGGCTACACCTTC. Its translation is CASSSTAQGAYGYTF. The V gene is TRBV19, the J gene TRBJ1-2, with D possibly being TRBD1 (5 bases). Germline V gene data show CDR1 as LNHDA and CDR2 as SQIVND (reference sequence). The CDR3 runs to 15 residues. The germline V and J ends were trimmed by 4 bases and 4 bases, with 16 bases remaining between them.

The chain employs TRBV19 and TRBJ2-2, with no clear D. V lost 9 bases, J lost 0 bases, and 11 bases lay in between. The CDR3 is 14 amino acids. Per the germline V gene, CDR1 is LNHDA and CDR2 is SQIVND (reference sequence). The CDR3 protein is CASVGSANTGELFF. The DNA for the CDR3 is TGTGCCAGCGTCGGTTCTGCGAACACCGGGGAGCTGTTTTTT. Variable domain in full (rest from reference TRBV19 and TRBJ2-2): DGGITQSPKYLFRKEGQNVTLSCEQNLNHDAMYWYRQDPGQGLRLIYYSQIVNDFQKGDIAEGYSVSREKKESFPLTVTSAQKNPTAFYLCASVGSANTGELFFGEGSRLTVL.

This sequence joins TRBV2 and TRBJ2-6; D uncertain. CDR1 and CDR2 (germline): SNHLY, FYNNEI. CDR3 size: 16 residues. V lost 2 bases to trimming and J lost 0 bases, with 8 bases between them. CDR3 sequence: CASSELGRSGANVLTF. CDR3 bases: TGTGCCAGCAGTGAACTCGGGCGCTCTGGGGCCAACGTCCTGACTTTC.

This clone was picked up a small number of times. This chain joins TRBV11-2 and TRBJ2-5; no firm D call. V was cut by 5 bases and J by 5 bases, with 12 bases left in between. The CDR3 is 13 amino acids. Germline V lookup: CDR1 SGHAT, CDR2 FQNNGV. CDR3 loop: CASSPSTWETQYF. The CDR3 DNA reads TGTGCCAGCAGCCCATCGACATGGGAGACCCAGTACTTC.

This clone was recorded once. The chain links TRBV18 to TRBJ2-7, with TRBD1 matching over 7 bases. Trimming took 2 bases from V and 7 from J; bases not matched to a gene: 5. Germline V lookup: CDR1 KGHSH, CDR2 LQKENI. The CDR3 runs 13 residues. The CDR3 is CASSPNRGAEQYF. CDR3 DNA: TGTGCCAGCTCACCAAACAGGGGAGCGGAGCAGTACTTC.